This TCR beta chain was recorded in a study of T cells after posttransplantation cyclophosphamide. Study-wide points: Skin or GI-infiltrating T cells shared few TRB sequences with blood. TRB clonality was highly associated with recipient CMV seropositivity and reactivation. Later post-transplant blood repertoires were often dominated by donor CD8+ memory clones.

The data were produced by immunoSEQ multiplex PCR, yet TCRdb's version contains in-frame clones alone and is incomplete. The sample has about 6,800 clones; 92% are singletons. V lost 0 bases to trimming and J lost 0 bases, with 10 bases between them. The CDR3 is 15 residues long. Germline V gene data show CDR1 as SGHDT and CDR2 as YYEEEE. With regard to this clone: Its target is not known.

A marrow graft followed busulfan-fludarabine conditioning, with cyclophosphamide on days +3 and +4. The origin of this receptor is a female patient aged 50 to 60 who received an allogeneic stem cell transplant from a related donor, was CMV-positive, and had no GVHD. Some T cells could come from the graft donor. The input for sequencing was PBMCs, taken 1404 days after allogeneic stem cell transplant with posttransplant cyclophosphamide. The chain carries TRBV5-6 and TRBJ2-7, with TRBD1 as a possible D gene (5 bases). The DNA of the CDR3 is TGTGCCAGCAGCTTGGGGGGCAGGCCCTCCTACGAGCAGTACTTC. Amino acids: CASSLGGRPSYEQYF.